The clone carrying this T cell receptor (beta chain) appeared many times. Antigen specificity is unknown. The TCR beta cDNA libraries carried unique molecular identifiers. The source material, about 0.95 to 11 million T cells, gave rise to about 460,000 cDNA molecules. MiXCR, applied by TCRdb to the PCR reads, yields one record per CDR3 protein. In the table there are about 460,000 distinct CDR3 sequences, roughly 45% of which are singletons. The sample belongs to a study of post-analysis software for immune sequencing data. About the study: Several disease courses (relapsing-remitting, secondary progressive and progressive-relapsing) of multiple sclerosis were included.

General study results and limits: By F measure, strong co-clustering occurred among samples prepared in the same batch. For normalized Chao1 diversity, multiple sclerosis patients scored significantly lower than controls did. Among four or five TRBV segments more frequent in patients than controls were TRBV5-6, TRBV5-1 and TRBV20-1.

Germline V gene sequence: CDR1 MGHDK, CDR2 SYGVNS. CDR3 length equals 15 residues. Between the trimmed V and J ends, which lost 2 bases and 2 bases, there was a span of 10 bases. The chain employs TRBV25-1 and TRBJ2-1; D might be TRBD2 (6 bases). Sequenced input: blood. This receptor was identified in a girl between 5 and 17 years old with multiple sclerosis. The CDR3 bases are TGTGCCAGCAGTGAAACCGGGGGTCCCTACAATGAGCAGTTCTTC. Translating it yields CASSETGGPYNEQFF.